These T cell receptor beta chains were read from a single sample in a study of Ad26.COV2.S vaccination and SARS-CoV-2 variants. The method was immunoSEQ multiplex PCR; TCRdb's version includes in-frame clones alone and lacks a portion of them. The table lists approximately 480,000 clones, approximately 90% of them singletons, with 10% to 15% in the top ten. Sequences were derived from peripheral blood, sampled in a trial of Ad26.COV2.S vaccine versus placebo. These receptors were obtained from a person aged 18-60 years who received the Ad26.COV2.S COVID-19 vaccine or a placebo. Both conserved end residues are part of each CDR3. D genes are given only for firm matches. Only some rows state a clone size, as once, few, many or a class for expanded clones.

j_gene,abundance,len,v_gene,d_gene,CDR3aa,CDR3nt
TRBJ2-2,NA,15,TRBV28,NA,CASSKSSGYTGELFF,TGTGCCAGCAGTAAATCGAGCGGATACACCGGGGAGCTGTTTTTT
TRBJ2-3,NA,16,TRBV5-1,NA,CASSLVGSARTDTQYF,TGCGCCAGCAGCTTGGTTGGGAGCGCCCGCACAGATACGCAGTATTTT
TRBJ2-2,few,16,TRBV7-9,TRBD2,CASSQSTSAFTGELFF,TGTGCCAGCAGCCAATCGACTAGCGCCTTCACCGGGGAGCTGTTTTTT
TRBJ1-1,once,13,TRBV7-3,TRBD1,CASNPRGDTEAFF,TGTGCCAGCAATCCCAGGGGGGACACTGAAGCTTTCTTT
TRBJ2-1,NA,15,TRBV9,NA,CASSVEGSFSYEQFF,TGTGCCAGCAGCGTAGAGGGGAGTTTCAGCTATGAGCAGTTCTTC
TRBJ2-1,NA,16,TRBV7-3,TRBD1,CASSSHGTGDLGEQFF,TGTGCCAGCAGCAGCCATGGGACAGGGGACTTAGGTGAGCAGTTCTTC
TRBJ2-7,NA,13,TRBV12-3/TRBV12-4,TRBD2,CASSPGPGGEQYF,TGTGCCAGCAGTCCGGGCCCGGGAGGCGAGCAGTACTTC
TRBJ2-6,NA,19,TRBV7-8,NA,CASSLDLGPTHSGANVLTF,TGTGCCAGCAGCTTAGACCTCGGGCCGACCCACTCTGGGGCCAACGTCCTGACTTTC
TRBJ2-2,NA,15,TRBV6-5,TRBD2,CASLRLAGSTGELFF,TGTGCCAGTCTCCGACTAGCGGGATCCACCGGGGAGCTGTTTTTT
TRBJ1-6,NA,15,TRBV6-5,TRBD1,CASSRDRNSNSPLHF,TGTGCCAGCAGTCGGGACAGAAATAGTAATTCACCCCTCCACTTT
TRBJ2-7,once,12,TRBV5-1,NA,CASSPDTARQYF,TGCGCCAGCAGCCCGGACACCGCGCGGCAGTACTTC
TRBJ2-7,NA,14,TRBV7-8,NA,CASSTTRRTYEQYF,TGTGCCAGCTCAACCACCCGACGGACCTACGAGCAGTACTTC
TRBJ1-2,NA,13,TRBV5-8,NA,CASSLLGVRGYTF,TGTGCCAGCAGCCTTCTAGGGGTCCGGGGCTACACCTTC
TRBJ1-2,NA,15,TRBV5-5,NA,CASTQRGGANYGYTF,TGTGCCAGCACCCAGCGGGGGGGGGCTAACTATGGCTACACCTTC
TRBJ2-7,NA,12,TRBV28,NA,CASGPGRFEQYF,TGTGCCAGCGGACCAGGGCGGTTCGAGCAGTACTTC
TRBJ2-7,NA,12,TRBV14,NA,CASSQDRGVQYF,TGTGCCAGCAGCCAAGATAGGGGTGTGCAGTACTTC
TRBJ2-2,NA,15,TRBV30,NA,CAWSAGDGLKSRPFF,TGTGCCTGGAGCGCAGGGGACGGACTAAAGTCGAGGCCGTTTTTT
TRBJ2-1,NA,15,TRBV15,TRBD2,CATSRPSGKGNEQFF,TGTGCCACCAGCAGGCCTAGCGGTAAAGGAAATGAGCAGTTCTTC
TRBJ2-7,NA,13,TRBV7-9,NA,CASSPPPGVEQYF,TGTGCCAGCAGCCCCCCCCCGGGGGTCGAGCAGTACTTC
TRBJ2-5,NA,17,TRBV28,TRBD2,CASSSPPWASGVETQYF,TGTGCCAGCAGTTCCCCCCCTTGGGCTAGCGGTGTGGAGACCCAGTACTTC
TRBJ1-2,NA,15,TRBV7-2,TRBD1,CASSTTTGSHYGYTF,TGTGCCAGCAGCACCACGACAGGGAGCCACTATGGCTACACCTTC
TRBJ2-1,NA,12,TRBV12-3/TRBV12-4,NA,CASSLRGNEQFF,TGTGCCAGCAGTTTAAGGGGGAACGAGCAGTTCTTC
TRBJ2-6,NA,16,TRBV19,TRBD1,CASKGQYRSGANVLTF,TGTGCCAGCAAGGGACAGTATCGCTCTGGGGCCAACGTCCTGACTTTC
TRBJ1-1,NA,11,TRBV21-1,NA,CARPRDTEAFF,TGTGCCAGACCCCGGGACACTGAAGCTTTCTTT
TRBJ2-7,few,12,TRBV12-3/TRBV12-4,TRBD1,CASGKGTGEQYF,TGTGCCAGCGGCAAAGGGACAGGAGAGCAGTACTTC
TRBJ2-3,NA,15,TRBV7-9,NA,CASSLVGGPTDTQYF,TGTGCCAGCAGCTTAGTCGGCGGGCCCACAGATACGCAGTATTTT
TRBJ1-1,NA,15,TRBV28,TRBD1,CASRGGQGVNTEAFF,TGTGCCAGCAGGGGAGGACAGGGGGTAAACACTGAAGCTTTCTTT
TRBJ2-1,NA,14,TRBV7-8,NA,CASSLGTQGGEQFF,TGTGCCAGCAGCTTAGGGACTCAAGGGGGTGAGCAGTTCTTC
TRBJ2-5,NA,15,TRBV9,TRBD2,CASSVGGGRVETQYF,TGTGCCAGCAGCGTAGGGGGCGGGAGGGTCGAGACCCAGTACTTC
TRBJ2-3,once,14,TRBV30,TRBD2,CAWNLEGGPGTQYF,TGTGCCTGGAATTTAGAGGGAGGGCCGGGTACGCAGTATTTT
TRBJ1-5,NA,15,TRBV4-3,NA,CASSQDVGDNQPQHF,TGCGCCAGCAGCCAAGATGTGGGGGACAATCAGCCCCAGCATTTT
TRBJ2-1,NA,14,TRBV11-1,NA,CASTRGGARNEQFF,TGTGCCAGCACCAGAGGGGGTGCCAGGAATGAGCAGTTCTTC
TRBJ2-7,NA,13,TRBV12-5,TRBD2,CASGAGPSYEQYF,TGTGCTAGTGGAGCGGGACCTTCCTACGAGCAGTACTTC
TRBJ2-1,NA,11,TRBV2,TRBD2,CASGGGNEQFF,TGTGCCAGCGGGGGGGGCAATGAGCAGTTCTTC
TRBJ1-2,NA,14,TRBV19,TRBD1,CASSPAGRGLGYTF,TGTGCCAGTAGTCCGGCGGGGAGGGGGCTTGGCTACACCTTC
TRBJ1-4,NA,16,TRBV7-6,NA,CASSLDGEQSNEKLFF,TGTGCCAGCAGCTTAGATGGTGAACAGTCTAATGAAAAACTGTTTTTT
TRBJ2-1,NA,14,TRBV21-1,NA,CASSYREIGNEQFF,TGTGCCAGCAGCTACAGGGAGATAGGCAATGAGCAGTTCTTC
TRBJ2-5,NA,14,TRBV5-1,NA,CASSLAGVGETQYF,TGCGCCAGCAGCTTGGCCGGAGTGGGAGAGACCCAGTACTTC
TRBJ2-6,many,14,TRBV6-5,NA,CATLSGAGANVLTF,TGTGCCACCCTGTCCGGGGCTGGGGCCAACGTCCTGACTTTC
TRBJ2-7,NA,13,TRBV29-1,NA,CSVAGFASYEQYF,TGCAGCGTAGCAGGGTTTGCAAGCTACGAGCAGTACTTC
TRBJ2-4,NA,16,TRBV6-2/TRBV6-3,NA,CASSFSGSQVRTIQYF,TGTGCCAGCAGTTTTTCAGGCTCACAAGTACGAACCATTCAGTACTTC
TRBJ1-2,NA,15,TRBV6-5,TRBD1,CASSYVPGGSYGYTF,TGTGCCAGCAGTTACGTGCCAGGGGGCAGCTATGGCTACACCTTC
TRBJ1-1,NA,12,TRBV30,NA,CAWDSGNTEAFF,TGTGCCTGGGACTCCGGGAACACTGAAGCTTTCTTT
TRBJ2-1,once,15,TRBV11-2,TRBD2,CASSSWTSGVNEQFF,TGTGCCAGCAGCTCATGGACTAGCGGGGTCAATGAGCAGTTCTTC
TRBJ1-1,NA,14,TRBV19,NA,CASSRRGQGTEAFF,TGTGCCAGTAGTCGCCGAGGCCAAGGCACTGAAGCTTTCTTT
TRBJ2-3,NA,14,TRBV6-5,TRBD2,CASKVAGPTDTQYF,TGTGCCAGCAAAGTAGCGGGTCCCACAGATACGCAGTATTTT
TRBJ2-5,NA,13,TRBV7-3,NA,CASSLTLSETQYF,TGTGCCAGCAGCTTAACGCTCTCGGAGACCCAGTACTTC
TRBJ2-1,NA,9,TRBV30,NA,CACQGNQFF,TGTGCCTGCCAGGGGAATCAGTTCTTC
TRBJ1-2,NA,16,TRBV3-1/TRBV3-2,TRBD1,CASSRGTASVYYGYTF,TGTGCCAGCAGCAGGGGGACAGCCTCCGTCTACTATGGCTACACCTTC
TRBJ2-3,NA,15,TRBV24-1,NA,CATSVGGGGTDTQYF,TGTGCCACCAGTGTAGGAGGGGGCGGCACAGATACGCAGTATTTT
TRBJ2-4,NA,15,TRBV2,NA,CASSEWGDAKNIQYF,TGTGCCAGCAGTGAATGGGGGGATGCCAAAAACATTCAGTACTTC
TRBJ2-1,NA,13,TRBV9,NA,CASSAKSRTAQFF,TGTGCCAGCAGCGCCAAGTCCAGGACAGCTCAGTTCTTC
TRBJ1-5,few,17,TRBV28,NA,CASTWGGASITGQPQHF,TGTGCCAGCACCTGGGGGGGCGCGTCGATAACGGGCCAGCCCCAGCATTTT
TRBJ2-2,NA,13,TRBV18,NA,CASSPMVAGELFF,TGTGCCAGCTCCCCCATGGTGGCCGGGGAGCTGTTTTTT
TRBJ1-2,NA,16,TRBV6-6,NA,CASKDRDRGSLGGYTF,TGTGCCAGTAAAGACCGGGACCGAGGGAGCCTCGGTGGCTACACCTTC
TRBJ2-1,once,14,TRBV4-3,NA,CASSQVWAGREQFF,TGCGCCAGCAGCCAAGTTTGGGCCGGCCGGGAGCAGTTCTTC
TRBJ1-5,NA,15,TRBV6-5,NA,CASSPRGGVGQPQHF,TGTGCCAGCAGTCCCCGGGGTGGGGTGGGGCAGCCCCAGCATTTT
TRBJ2-5,NA,17,TRBV7-9,TRBD2,CASRQTLAGPDWETQYF,TGTGCCAGCAGACAAACTCTAGCGGGGCCAGACTGGGAGACCCAGTACTTC
TRBJ2-4,NA,17,TRBV5-8,NA,CASSLYVSGLAKNIQYF,TGTGCCAGCAGCTTGTACGTATCGGGTCTAGCCAAAAACATTCAGTACTTC
TRBJ2-3,once,15,TRBV29-1,TRBD1,CSVEAGDRGTDTQYF,TGCAGCGTTGAAGCGGGGGACAGGGGCACAGATACGCAGTATTTT